The clone carrying this T cell receptor (beta chain) counts as medium-sized. Antigen: not known. This sample was included in a study of spatial heterogeneity in lung cancer. The study's findings and limits: One measure, the expanded intratumoral alpha and beta TCR count, tracked tumor mutation counts.

Time point here: sample taken at primary tumor resection. Trimming removed 8 bases at V and 7 bases at J, with 18 bases between. This CDR3 has 15 amino acids. Carried by each TCR cDNA molecule was a unique molecular identifier. TCRdb analysed the 5' RACE reads with MiXCR anew, one entry per CDR3 protein. Of fewer than 15,000 distinct CDR3 sequences listed, 5% to 6% are singletons. This chain joins TRBV12-3 or TRBV12-4 and TRBJ1-6; D unclear. The source of this sequence is a female donor with early-stage non-small cell lung cancer. The starting material was lung tumor tissue, obtained at surgery. This chain's CDR3 is CASALLVGRNSPLHF. CDR3 DNA sequence: TGTGCCAGCGCCCTGTTGGTCGGACGAAATTCACCCCTCCACTTT.